This TCR beta chain emerged from a study of T cell responses to AZD1222 COVID-19 vaccine. General study findings and limits: CD4 TCRs associated with vaccination spanned spike, dominating at 160-218 and 743-854.

This CDR3 has 15 amino acids. J lost 11 bases, V lost 0 bases, and 11 bases had no gene match. Germline assignment: CDR1 LGHDT and CDR2 YNNKEL (reference sequence). TCRdb's copy holds only in-frame clones and misses some; the assay was immunoSEQ multiplex PCR. This sample has some 90,000 clones, with 75% to 90% found just once. Comment on this clone: Its antigen is unidentified.

The chain combines TRBV3-1 (or the pseudogene TRBV3-2) with TRBJ1-1; 8 bases are shared with TRBD1. The source material was peripheral blood, sampled on day 0 of AZD1222 vaccination. This sequence was found in an adult in good health. The CDR3: CASSQDLGQGAGAFF. In DNA, the CDR3 is TGTGCCAGCAGCCAAGATCTAGGGCAGGGGGCCGGGGCTTTCTTT.